A single sample is the source of the 23 T cell receptor beta chains below, sequenced in a study of post-analysis software for immune sequencing data. Whole-study findings and limits: TRBV5-6, TRBV5-1 and TRBV20-1 were among roughly 5 TRBV segments more frequent in patients than controls.

Their specific antigens are unknown. Included in the TCR beta cDNA libraries were unique molecular identifiers. In TCRdb, the PCR reads were re-called with MiXCR into one record per CDR3 protein. The sample lists around 400,000 distinct CDR3 sequences; approximately 38% were seen once. Input material: blood. The receptor set was obtained from a girl aged 2-10 years with multiple sclerosis.

DNA for the CDR3: TGTGCCAGCAGATCCGGGGGACACCGAGCAGGGGAGCAGTTCTTC. Protein sequence: CASRSGGHRAGEQFF. This chain uses TRBV12-3 or TRBV12-4 with TRBJ2-1, with D perhaps assigned TRBD1 or TRBD2 (6 bases each). The germline V and J ends were trimmed by 6 bases and 10 bases, with 22 bases remaining between them. The CDR3 is 15 amino acids.

V and J are TRBV5-1 and TRBJ2-5; D not certain. The CDR3 is made up of 15 amino acids. From germline, CDR1 is SGHRS and CDR2 YFSETQ. The germline V and J ends were trimmed by 0 bases and 2 bases, with 11 bases remaining between them. The CDR3 DNA reads TGCGCCAGCAGCTTGGGGGGAAACCCTCAAGAGACCCAGTACTTC. As protein: CASSLGGNPQETQYF.

Worth noting for this clonotype: A much larger clone is a single base away; this may be a read error. As the CDR3 is not closed by the conserved phenylalanine or tryptophan, this likely results from a read error. The genes are TRBV6-1 and TRBJ1-5; the D is unclear. CDR3 size: 15 residues. CDR1 and CDR2 (germline): MNHNS, SASEGT. V gave up 1 base and J gave up 2 bases, with 9 bases separating them. The CDR3 spells CASSEDPSGNQPQHC. DNA for the CDR3: TGTGCCAGCAGTGAAGACCCCTCGGGCAATCAGCCCCAGCATTGT.

V usage is TRBV7-9 and J usage is TRBJ1-2; D is perhaps TRBD1 (5 bases). The length of the CDR3 is 14 residues. Trimming took off 1 base at V and 7 bases at J, with 13 bases between the two ends. Germline-derived CDR1 and CDR2 are SEHNR and FQNEAQ (reference sequence). CDR3 DNA sequence: TGTGCCAGCAGCTTAGGCCCAGGGCGCGGTGGCTACACCTTC. Translating gives CASSLGPGRGGYTF. Full variable domain (remainder filled in from reference TRBV7-9 and TRBJ1-2): DTGVSQNPRHKITKRGQNVTFRCDPISEHNRLYWYRQTLGQGPEFLTYFQNEAQLEKSRLLSDRFSAERPKGSFSTLEIQRTEQGDSAMYLCASSLGPGRGGYTFGSGTRLTVV.

This clonotype was detected a few times. The chain joins TRBV7-9 to TRBJ1-5; D is possibly TRBD1 (5 bases). The germline CDR1 and CDR2 sequences are SEHNR and FQNEAQ (reference sequence). This CDR3 has 13 amino acids. V was shortened by 5 bases and J by 3 bases, with 8 bases between the two germline ends. CDR3 sequence: CASSPQVNQPQHF. The CDR3 DNA is TGTGCCAGCAGCCCACAGGTCAATCAGCCCCAGCATTTT.

The chain is built from TRBV3-1 and TRBJ2-4; D is unresolved. The CDR3 has 17 amino acids. Germline lookup yields CDR1 LGHDT and CDR2 YNNKEL (reference sequence). Trimming took off 1 base at V and 8 bases at J, with 21 bases between the two ends. CDR3 loop: CASSQGDTSRSGYIQYF. CDR3 DNA: TGTGCCAGCAGCCAAGGTGACACCAGTAGGTCCGGTTACATTCAGTACTTC.

The V call is TRBV29-1, the J call TRBJ2-7, with D perhaps given as TRBD1 or TRBD2 (5 bases each). V shed 7 bases and J shed 1 base, with 17 bases lying between them. CDR3 length: 14 residues. Germline CDR1 SQVTM, CDR2 ANQGSEA. CDR3 in DNA: TGCAGCGCCCTAAAGGTGGGGGAGTCCTACGAGCAGTACTTC. Amino acids: CSALKVGESYEQYF.

This chain connects TRBV29-1 to TRBJ2-3; possibly TRBD1 for D (5 bases). The CDR3 spans 13 residues. Trimming cost V 7 bases and J 6 bases, with 17 bases left between them. Germline CDR1 SQVTM, CDR2 ANQGSEA. CDR3 in DNA: TGCAGCGCCCGCGGACACTACACGGATACGCAGTATTTT. This sequence encodes CSARGHYTDTQYF.

This chain joins TRBV10-3 and TRBJ1-5; D is uncertain. This CDR3 region has 13 residues. V was trimmed by 10 bases and J by 1 base, leaving 11 bases between them. Looked up from germline, CDR1 is ENHRY and CDR2 is SYGVKD. CDR3 amino acids: CATRISSNQPQHF. CDR3 in DNA: TGTGCCACCAGGATCTCAAGCAATCAGCCCCAGCATTTT.

This clonotype was seen only a few times. The chain recombines TRBV6-5 with TRBJ2-1, with no clear D. The CDR3 loop spans 13 amino acids. The germline V gene encodes CDR1 MNHEY and CDR2 SVGAGI. V lost 0 bases and J lost 7, with 7 bases in between. The CDR3 loop is CASSYSSGNEQFF. The CDR3 DNA follows: TGTGCCAGCAGTTACTCGTCCGGAAATGAGCAGTTCTTC.

The chain combines TRBV20-1 with TRBJ2-6, with no clear D. Between the trimmed V and J ends, which lost 2 bases and 0 bases, there was a span of 5 bases. CDR3 length equals 14 residues. Germline V gene lookup returns CDR1 DFQATT and CDR2 SNEGSKA (reference sequence). The CDR3 region has the DNA TGCAGTGCTAGACAGCCCTCTGGGGCCAACGTCCTGACTTTC. It is translated as CSARQPSGANVLTF.

This chain joins TRBV6-5 and TRBJ1-1; the D is unclear. CDR3 length: 14 residues. V lost 0 bases and J 10 bases, leaving 15 bases between the germline ends. Germline CDR1 is MNHEY and CDR2 is SVGAGI. CDR3 sequence (DNA): TGTGCCAGCAGTTACTCTGGCACGAGGATTGGAGCTTTCTTT. This translates into CASSYSGTRIGAFF.

This clonotype was counted ten times or more. This chain joins TRBV7-9 and TRBJ2-3; the D is unclear. Trimming removed 3 bases from V and 1 base from J, with 8 bases in between. There are 14 residues in the CDR3. Per the germline V gene, CDR1 is SEHNR and CDR2 is FQNEAQ (reference sequence). CDR3 residues: CASSFVRGTDTQYF. CDR3 sequence (DNA): TGTGCCAGCAGCTTCGTCCGGGGCACAGATACGCAGTATTTT.

The chain links TRBV6-1 to TRBJ2-6; 10 bases are a match to TRBD2. Germline V gene data show CDR1 as MNHNS and CDR2 as SASEGT. The CDR3 runs to 17 residues. With 7 bases clipped from V and 0 bases from J, the junction kept 6 bases outside the gene matches. This chain's CDR3 is CASTRLAGASGANVLTF. CDR3 in DNA: TGTGCCAGCACCCGACTAGCGGGTGCCTCTGGGGCCAACGTCCTGACTTTC.

This clonotype has just a few counts. V usage is TRBV20-1 and J usage is TRBJ2-3; D is unresolved. V lost 0 bases and J lost 8, with 9 bases in between. The length of the CDR3 is 12 residues. Germline CDR1 reads DFQATT; CDR2 reads SNEGSKA (reference sequence). CDR3: CSARDLWTTQYF. In DNA form, the CDR3 reads TGCAGTGCTAGAGATCTGTGGACTACGCAGTATTTT.

This clonotype has only a few counts. The chain combines TRBV6-4 with TRBJ2-3; TRBD2 matches at 10 bases. The V and J ends lost 0 bases and 3 bases, in that order; junction bases with no gene match: 3. Germline V gene sequence: CDR1 MRHNA, CDR2 SNTAGT. This CDR3 contains 16 residues. CDR3 sequence reads: CASSDSSGGATDTQYF. CDR3 coding DNA: TGTGCCAGCAGTGACTCCAGCGGGGGGGCAACAGATACGCAGTATTTT.

The chain uses TRBV5-1 and TRBJ2-1; the D call may be TRBD1 or TRBD2 (5 bases each). Germline assignment: CDR1 SGHRS and CDR2 YFSETQ. The CDR3 has 13 amino acids. Trimming took 1 base from V and 7 from J, leaving 9 bases between them. The DNA of the CDR3 is TGCGCCAGCAGCTTGCAGGGAGATAATGAGCAGTTCTTC. Translation: CASSLQGDNEQFF.

V usage is TRBV10-3 and J usage is TRBJ2-1, with TRBD2 as a possible D gene (6 bases). The J call could be wrong; TRBJ2-7 is a better fit for the DNA end. This CDR3 has 15 residues. CDR1 is ENHRY, CDR2 SYGVKD, per germline. CDR3 amino acids: CAISLLAAKYNEQYF. Written as DNA, the CDR3 is TGTGCCATCAGTCTTTTAGCGGCAAAATACAATGAGCAGTACTTC.

This clonotype occurred a few times. This chain connects TRBV6-2 or TRBV6-3 to TRBJ2-7; a weak D match, TRBD2 (6 bases). CDR3 length: 14 amino acids. Per the germline V gene, CDR1 is MNHEY and CDR2 is SVGEGT. Trimming removed 9 bases at V and 0 bases at J, with 15 bases between. This chain's CDR3 is CASSRDFSSYEQYF. As DNA, the CDR3 is TGTGCCAGTAGCAGGGACTTCAGCTCCTACGAGCAGTACTTC.

This clonotype was counted between two and nine times. The gene calls are TRBV20-1 and TRBJ2-5; D is uncertain. This CDR3 spans 12 amino acids. CDR1 is DFQATT, CDR2 SNEGSKA, per germline (reference sequence). V lost 6 bases and J lost 4, with 12 bases in between. The chain's CDR3 is CSAESLGETQYF. The CDR3 DNA is TGCAGTGCGGAAAGTTTAGGAGAGACCCAGTACTTC.

This clonotype was observed a few times. This rearrangement joins TRBV2 to TRBJ2-5; TRBD1 is a possible D gene (7 bases). Germline loops: CDR1 SNHLY, CDR2 FYNNEI. Deletions cut 7 bases from V and 5 bases from J, with 14 bases between. This CDR3 region has 13 residues. The CDR3 loop reads CASTGQAGETQYF. The CDR3 DNA reads as TGTGCCAGCACAGGACAGGCGGGGGAGACCCAGTACTTC.

The genes are TRBV6-6 and TRBJ2-1; a weak D match, TRBD2 (6 bases). CDR3 size: 13 residues. Deletions cut 0 bases from V and 9 bases from J, with 9 bases between. CDR1 MNHNY and CDR2 SVGAGI come from the germline V gene (reference sequence). CDR3 sequence: CASSYSWGGEQFF. CDR3 DNA sequence: TGTGCCAGCAGTTACTCGTGGGGAGGTGAGCAGTTCTTC.

V is TRBV29-1 and J is TRBJ2-2; TRBD1 aligns across 10 bases. The V gene's germline CDR1 is SQVTM and CDR2 ANQGSEA. V lost 7 bases to trimming and J lost 7 bases; unmatched junction nucleotides: 6. The CDR3 sequence is 13 residues long. CDR3 coding DNA: TGCAGCGCGACAGGGGGCCTTATCGGGGAGCTGTTTTTT. This translates into CSATGGLIGELFF.